The 16 T cell receptor beta chains in this list originate from one sample, sequenced in a study of T cells after somatic rescue of genetic block (dated by TCRdb to the early 2020s). The library was produced with the immunoSEQ multiplex PCR assay. TCRdb took over this immuneACCESS table, retaining in-frame rearrangements with V and J assigned. Such tables are incomplete; in checked studies, under half of the missing clones stem from an unresolved V gene, and the remainder is unexplained. The sample table shows tens of thousands of clones, and 85% to 90% are seen once. About 1.5% of the sample goes to the ten largest clones. Material for sequencing was peripheral blood mononuclear cells (PBMCs). These receptors originate from a woman aged 18-29 years.

The CDR3 region has the DNA TGTGCCAGCAGGCTGGGAGGTGGTTCGGGAGAGAATGAGCAGTTCTTC. It codes for CASRLGGGSGENEQFF. V usage is TRBV27 and J usage is TRBJ2-1; D may be TRBD2 (6 bases). Trimming shortened V by 6 bases and J by 7 bases, and 22 bases separated the two germline ends. Germline assignment: CDR1 MNHEY and CDR2 SMNVEV (reference sequence). The CDR3 is 16 residues long.

The gene calls are TRBV6-1 and TRBJ2-7; TRBD1 agrees at 8 bases. This CDR3 region has 13 residues. V shed 6 bases and J 5 bases; nucleotides not matched to a gene: 6. Germline CDR1 is MNHNS and CDR2 is SASEGT. This CDR3 reads CASRSWTGNEQYF. DNA of the CDR3: TGTGCCAGCAGGAGTTGGACAGGGAACGAGCAGTACTTC.

The chain carries TRBV29-1 and TRBJ1-2, with a tentative D call TRBD1 (5 bases). V was pared by 8 bases and J by 5 bases, with 18 bases between. The CDR3 is made up of 13 amino acids. From germline, CDR1 is SQVTM and CDR2 ANQGSEA. The CDR3 DNA sequence: TGCAGCACCCCTACCGGGACTGGTTATGGCTACACCTTC. Protein product: CSTPTGTGYGYTF. Complete variable domain (other parts from reference TRBV29-1 and TRBJ1-2): SAVISQKPSRDICQRGTSLTIQCQVDSQVTMMFWYRQQPGQSLTLIATANQGSEATYESGFVIDKFPISRPNLTFSTLTVSNMSPEDSSIYLCSTPTGTGYGYTFGSGTRLTVV.

V and J are TRBV6-4 and TRBJ1-2; tentative D call: TRBD1 (5 bases). V lost 5 bases, J lost 4 bases, and 11 bases lay in between. CDR1 MRHNA and CDR2 SNTAGT come from the germline V gene. The CDR3 has 13 residues. CDR3 coding DNA: TGTGCCAGCAGTCAAGGGGAGACCTATGGCTACACCTTC. Translation gives CASSQGETYGYTF.

This clone was observed a single time. V is TRBV5-8 and J is TRBJ2-5; D gene uncertain. V was shortened by 2 bases and J by 4 bases, with 3 bases between the two germline ends. This CDR3 comprises 11 residues. In germline, CDR1 is SGHTS, CDR2 YDEGEE. As DNA, the CDR3 is TGTGCCAGCAGCTTATCAGAGACCCAGTACTTC. Encoded protein: CASSLSETQYF.

The chain combines TRBV6-5 with TRBJ1-2, with 7 bases aligning to TRBD1. With 11 bases clipped from V and 5 bases from J, the junction kept 11 bases outside the gene matches. The CDR3 has 13 amino acids. Germline lookup yields CDR1 MNHEY and CDR2 SVGAGI. The CDR3 nucleotides are TGTGCCGTGGGAACCGGGACAGCTTATGGCTACACCTTC. Its translation: CAVGTGTAYGYTF.

This clone appeared once. The junction shows a germline mismatch at one end, possibly a read error. This chain uses TRBV30 with TRBJ1-3; TRBD1 aligns across 7 bases. Germline CDR1 is GTSNPN and CDR2 is SVGIG (reference sequence). CDR3 length: 14 residues. The CDR3 region is CARSRGGSGNTIYF. The CDR3 nucleotides read TGTGCCCGGAGCAGGGGGGGCTCTGGAAACACCATATATTTT.

This chain links TRBV5-1 with TRBJ2-1; 14 nucleotides agree with TRBD2. The CDR3 is 17 residues long. Per the germline V gene, CDR1 is SGHRS and CDR2 is YFSETQ. The junction had 5 bases not matched to a gene; V was cut back by 0 bases and J by 6 bases. CDR3 residues: CASSLARGTSGGNEQFF. CDR3 in DNA: TGCGCCAGCAGCTTGGCCCGAGGGACTAGCGGGGGCAATGAGCAGTTCTTC.

This clone was seen a single time. The V call is TRBV19, the J call TRBJ1-4; 9 bases are a match to TRBD1. Looked up from germline, CDR1 is LNHDA and CDR2 is SQIVND (reference sequence). The CDR3 covers 17 residues. Trimming took 4 bases from V and 6 from J; bases not matched to a gene: 12. CDR3 DNA sequence: TGTGCCAGTAGTACCCCATACCGGGACAGGGAGGATGAAAAACTGTTTTTT. Translating gives CASSTPYRDREDEKLFF.

This clone was seen a handful of times. The gene calls are TRBV7-8 and TRBJ1-1, with D unclear. Trimming took off 10 bases at V and 13 bases at J, with 13 bases between the two ends. The CDR3 extends over 9 amino acids. Per germline, CDR1 SGHVS and CDR2 FQNEAQ. The CDR3 nucleotides read TGTGCCATCACCGAGAATGTTTTCTTT. Amino acid sequence: CAITENVFF.

This chain uses TRBV4-2 with TRBJ1-5; 7 bases match TRBD1. The V gene end was trimmed by 1 base and the J gene end by 6 bases; junction bases not matched to a gene: 9. CDR3 length equals 16 residues. Germline-derived CDR1 and CDR2 are LGHNA and YNFKEQ. Here the CDR3 DNA reads TGTGCCAGCAGCCAAGGCGGGCCAGGGGGGATTCAGCCCCAGCATTTT. Amino acids: CASSQGGPGGIQPQHF.

This chain joins TRBV5-6 and TRBJ2-1; 8 nucleotides agree with TRBD2. The CDR3 sequence is 16 residues long. Unmatched junction bases numbered 8, after V lost 4 bases and J lost 2 bases. Germline CDR1 reads SGHDT; CDR2 reads YYEEEE. The CDR3 protein is CASSPLPGGTYNEQFF. For the CDR3, the DNA is TGTGCCAGCAGCCCCTTGCCGGGAGGGACCTACAATGAGCAGTTCTTC.

The V gene is TRBV5-5, the J gene TRBJ1-5; unclear D gene. Germline loops: CDR1 SGHKS, CDR2 YYEKEE (reference sequence). V dropped 0 bases and J dropped 4 bases, with 8 bases sitting between them. The CDR3 sequence is 14 residues long. In nucleotides, the CDR3 is TGTGCCAGCAGCTTGGGTGGGCAGAATCAGCCCCAGCATTTT. This codes for CASSLGGQNQPQHF. The variable domain in full, with the rest retrieved from reference TRBV5-5 and TRBJ1-5, is DAGVTQSPTHLIKTRGQQVTLRCSPISGHKSVSWYQQVLGQGPQFIFQYYEKEERGRGNFPDRFSARQFPNYSSELNVNALLLGDSALYLCASSLGGQNQPQHFGDGTRLSIL.

The chain carries TRBV5-1 and TRBJ1-1; D gene unclear. Looked up from germline, CDR1 is SGHRS and CDR2 is YFSETQ. CDR3 length: 16 amino acids. V lost 3 bases to trimming and J lost 3 bases, with 18 bases between them. CDR3 nucleotide sequence: TGCGCCAGCAGCTCCACTCCGGGGAGGGTCGACACTGAAGCTTTCTTT. This sequence encodes CASSSTPGRVDTEAFF.

V and J are TRBV7-9 and TRBJ2-3; 8 nucleotides agree with TRBD2. CDR3 length equals 14 residues. Trimming at V came to 0 bases and at J to 5 bases, leaving 1 base not matched to a gene. The V gene's germline CDR1 is SEHNR and CDR2 FQNEAQ (reference sequence). The CDR3, as DNA: TGTGCCAGCAGCTTAGCAGCGGGAGTAGATACGCAGTATTTT. Protein: CASSLAAGVDTQYF. Filled out from reference TRBV7-9 and TRBJ2-3, the complete variable domain reads DTGVSQNPRHKITKRGQNVTFRCDPISEHNRLYWYRQTLGQGPEFLTYFQNEAQLEKSRLLSDRFSAERPKGSFSTLEIQRTEQGDSAMYLCASSLAAGVDTQYFGPGTRLTVL.

This chain connects TRBV6-1 to TRBJ2-5; either TRBD1 or TRBD2 may supply D (6 bases each). V lost 4 bases, J lost 2 bases, and 26 bases lay in between. The germline CDR1 and CDR2 sequences are MNHNS and SASEGT. This CDR3 has 19 residues. The CDR3 region is CASSALGASATAHQETQYF. The CDR3 DNA is TGTGCCAGCAGTGCTCTGGGGGCTAGCGCTACAGCTCATCAAGAGACCCAGTACTTC.